Described below is a single TCR beta chain sequence and its context. Its matching antigen is unknown. Time point indicated: patch test 2, 6 weeks after DPC sensitization. Treatment indicated: therapeutic diphenylcyclopropenone sensitization with weekly scalp DPC. The data are from a study of human T cells and chemical hapten exposure. Study context: Upper inner arm skin measuring 2 cm by 2 cm received 2% DPC for sensitization. Epicutaneous patch tests delivered 0.01% DPC to the upper back, with evaluation at 6 days. Patients got weekly scalp diphenylcyclopropenone doses over the approximately 24-week study. Study results and limitations: The study found that DPC sensitization did not change TCRs above 1 in 1000 frequency.

The V gene's germline CDR1 is SGHAT and CDR2 FQNNGV. The ends were cut back, 5 bases at V and 2 bases at J, with 7 bases in the middle. CDR3 size: 12 residues. One entry per CDR3 protein, called by TCRdb with MiXCR from the RACE reads. The table has tens of thousands of distinct CDR3 sequences, 8.5% seen once. The gene calls are TRBV11-2 and TRBJ2-7; the D is unclear. The TCR originated in a woman between 50 and 59 years old with alopecia areata. Some clones in this sample may be carry-over from other donors' samples. Source: whole blood, taken in connection with sensitization to the hapten diphenylcyclopropenone (DPC). CDR3 sequence reads: CASSVGPYEQYF. The CDR3 nucleotides are TGTGCCAGCAGCGTGGGCCCCTACGAGCAGTACTTC.